The rows below give T cell receptor beta chains drawn from one sample of a study of T cell repertoires in cytomegalovirus infection. TCRdb re-called the reads with MiXCR, one entry per CDR3 protein. The sample has a few hundred thousand distinct CDR3 sequences, about 15% seen once; the top ten hold around half. The sequenced sample was CD8+ T cells from PBMCs. The receptors were gathered from a human donor in good health (CMV status not recorded). Some clones in this sample may be carry-over from other donors' samples. CDR3s include the opening cysteine and the closing phenylalanine or tryptophan. The order of the fields is D gene, clone size, V gene, J gene, CDR3 DNA, CDR3 protein. A D gene is named only where the DNA matches it firmly. Clone size is given for some rows only: seen once, a few or many times, or a class if the clone is expanded.

-	-	TRBV6-5	TRBJ2-2	TGTGCCAGCGGTTACTGGGGCGGGGAGCTGTTTTTT	CASGYWGGELFF
-	few	TRBV7-6	TRBJ2-3	TGTGCCAGCGGGACGGGGTACGCAGATACGCAGTATTTT	CASGTGYADTQYF
TRBD2	many	TRBV7-6	TRBJ2-7	TGTGCCAGCAGCTTCGGGACTAGCGGAACCTACGAGCAGTACTTC	CASSFGTSGTYEQYF
-	many	TRBV7-6	TRBJ2-2	TGTGCCAGCAGCCTGGTCGCGGGTGACGGCGGGGAGCTGTTTTTT	CASSLVAGDGGELFF
TRBD1	many	TRBV12-3/TRBV12-4	TRBJ2-5	TGTGCCAGCAGTTTTCCAGGGGGCTCCCAGTACTTC	CASSFPGGSQYF
-	many	TRBV15	TRBJ2-3	TGTGCCACCAGCAGAGATCGCTCCCAAGCAGATACGCAGTATTTT	CATSRDRSQADTQYF
-	many	TRBV7-9	TRBJ1-1	TGTGCCAGCAGCTTGAGTTCTGAAGCTTTCTTT	CASSLSSEAFF
-	-	TRBV29-1	TRBJ1-2	TGCAGCGTTCGGTCAGTTTATGGCTACACCTTC	CSVRSVYGYTF
TRBD2	few	TRBV20-1	TRBJ2-5	TGCAGTGCTAGGGACGTCGGACTAGCGGGGGCCTTACAAGAGACCCAGTACTTC	CSARDVGLAGALQETQYF
TRBD2	few	TRBV6-2/TRBV6-3	TRBJ2-1	TGTGCCAGCACCCCGTGGCTAGCGGGCTCCTACAATGAGCAGTTCTTC	CASTPWLAGSYNEQFF
TRBD2	-	TRBV27	TRBJ2-7	TGTGCCAGCAGGCTAGCGGGGACCTACGAGCAGTACTTC	CASRLAGTYEQYF
TRBD1	many	TRBV28	TRBJ1-1	TGTGCCAGCAGTTTAGACAGGGGCTTTGTGGATGCTTTCTTT	CASSLDRGFVDAFF
TRBD1	few	TRBV10-3	TRBJ2-1	TGTGCCATCAGTGAGCCGGACAGGGGGTCCTACAATGAGCAGTTCTTC	CAISEPDRGSYNEQFF
-	-	TRBV7-9	TRBJ1-2	TGTGCCAGCAGCTACGGTTCCGGGACTAGTCATGGCTCCTATGGCTACACCTTC	CASSYGSGTSHGSYGYTF
-	few	TRBV7-3	TRBJ2-5	TGTGCCAGCAGCTTAATGTGGGATCGGCAAGAGACCCAGTACTTC	CASSLMWDRQETQYF
TRBD1	-	TRBV6-6	TRBJ2-1	TGTGCCAGCAGCCCTAGGACAGGGGTCTACAATGAGCAGTTCTTC	CASSPRTGVYNEQFF